Following are 3 T cell receptor beta chains from one sample sequenced in a study of CD8 T cells in Susac syndrome. Reverse transcription of 0.5 to 1 ug RNA was performed with random hexamers. In TCRdb, the immunoSEQ multiplex PCR reads were re-called with MiXCR into one record per CDR3 protein. The sample records about 100,000 distinct CDR3 sequences, 95% being singletons. Sequencing was done on a sample of CD8+ T cells from PBMCs. The receptors stem from a human donor with Susac syndrome.

This clonotype was observed a single time. CDR3 residues: CSARDLTSGYNEQFF. The DNA for the CDR3 is TGCAGTGCTAGAGATCTGACTAGCGGTTACAATGAGCAGTTCTTC. J is TRBJ2-1 and V is TRBV20-1, with 9 bases aligning to TRBD2. The CDR3 length is 15 residues. Germline assignment: CDR1 DFQATT and CDR2 SNEGSKA (reference sequence). J lost 4 bases, V lost 0 bases, and 4 bases had no gene match.

The J gene is TRBJ2-7, the V gene TRBV18; no clear D. This CDR3 region has 16 residues. The V end lost 3 bases, the J end lost 0 bases, and 15 bases lay between the germline ends. CDR1 and CDR2 (germline): KGHSH, LQKENI. CDR3 coding DNA: TGTGCCAGCTCACCGATGAGGACGCCAAGCTCCTACGAGCAGTACTTC. Translating gives CASSPMRTPSSYEQYF.

V usage is TRBV29-1 and J usage is TRBJ2-2, with D unclear. The V gene's germline CDR1 is SQVTM and CDR2 ANQGSEA. Trimming removed 6 bases from V and 4 bases from J, with 9 bases in between. The CDR3 runs to 12 residues. The CDR3 loop is CSVIVSTGELFF. CDR3 nucleotides: TGCAGCGTAATAGTCAGCACCGGGGAGCTGTTTTTT.